These T cell receptor beta chains were read from a single sample in a study of shared T cell receptors in the human thymus. Some clones are missing from TCRdb's copy, which holds only in-frame ones; the method was immunoSEQ multiplex PCR. The sample consists of just under 550,000 clones, approximately 80% of them appearing once. The same sample was also studied in work on human thymus T cells.

Input material: thymocytes. These receptors all come from a boy in the first two years of life with a congenital heart defect. Each CDR3 is given with its conserved first and last residue.

CDR3 protein: CASSVHRGATNTEAFF
J gene: TRBJ1-1
V gene: TRBV19

CDR3 protein: CASSRTSGANSSYNEQFF
J gene: TRBJ2-1
V gene: TRBV9

CDR3 protein: CASSSPPTGVANYGYTF
J gene: TRBJ1-2
V gene: TRBV28

CDR3 protein: CASSSGTGGTGELFF
J gene: TRBJ2-2
V gene: TRBV11-3

CDR3 protein: CASSQDRWGEGLVNYGYTF
J gene: TRBJ1-2
V gene: TRBV4-1

CDR3 protein: CSDDRVAYNEQFF
J gene: TRBJ2-1
V gene: TRBV29-1

CDR3 protein: CASSASRDRGANTEAFF
J gene: TRBJ1-1
V gene: TRBV19

CDR3 protein: CASSPHGVTSGKETQYF
J gene: TRBJ2-5
V gene: TRBV11-2

CDR3 protein: CASSSPRSGNSGKSKNIQYF
J gene: TRBJ2-4
V gene: TRBV11-3

CDR3 protein: CASSLGDRTLPYEQYF
J gene: TRBJ2-7
V gene: TRBV28

CDR3 protein: CSVVAGAGTGELFF
J gene: TRBJ2-2
V gene: TRBV29-1

CDR3 protein: CASSVRDGYEQYF
J gene: TRBJ2-7
V gene: TRBV9

CDR3 protein: CASGHHRNTIYF
J gene: TRBJ1-3
V gene: TRBV19

CDR3 protein: CSASRGAEAFF
J gene: TRBJ1-1
V gene: TRBV20-1

CDR3 protein: CASSPVSGNTIYF
J gene: TRBJ1-3
V gene: TRBV5-6

CDR3 protein: CASSHDGLAGGPPYTDTQYF
J gene: TRBJ2-3
V gene: TRBV4-3

CDR3 protein: CASSQARRWTGNGNTIYF
J gene: TRBJ1-3
V gene: TRBV4-3

CDR3 protein: CASSRPTILGGGETQYF
J gene: TRBJ2-5
V gene: TRBV28

CDR3 protein: CASGLVPQTQQGLNYGYTF
J gene: TRBJ1-2
V gene: TRBV12-5

CDR3 protein: CASSTTSGSTYEQYF
J gene: TRBJ2-7
V gene: TRBV5-1

CDR3 protein: CASSLFPLGQVTTEAFF
J gene: TRBJ1-1
V gene: TRBV7-2

CDR3 protein: CASTSGISYEQYF
J gene: TRBJ2-7
V gene: TRBV30

CDR3 protein: CASSSDRHRDLFYEQYF
J gene: TRBJ2-7
V gene: TRBV28

CDR3 protein: CASSQDNRDAGVGDTQYF
J gene: TRBJ2-3
V gene: TRBV4-3

CDR3 protein: CASSWVGRSLDEQYF
J gene: TRBJ2-7
V gene: TRBV5-6

CDR3 protein: CASSSGAGIGQETQYF
J gene: TRBJ2-5
V gene: TRBV5-1

CDR3 protein: CASSLFRGTGYNQPQHF
J gene: TRBJ1-5
V gene: TRBV28

CDR3 protein: CASSFETGDTGELFF
J gene: TRBJ2-2
V gene: TRBV27

CDR3 protein: CASSTLLAGGLYEQYF
J gene: TRBJ2-7
V gene: TRBV10-1

CDR3 protein: CASSDGLNTGELFF
J gene: TRBJ2-2
V gene: TRBV6-1

CDR3 protein: CASSPTGTNYNEQFF
J gene: TRBJ2-1
V gene: TRBV6-4

CDR3 protein: CASSRTGNYTEAFF
J gene: TRBJ1-1
V gene: TRBV27

CDR3 protein: CASSPWTAANYGYTF
J gene: TRBJ1-2
V gene: TRBV6-1

CDR3 protein: CASSLDPRGSTDTQYF
J gene: TRBJ2-3
V gene: TRBV11-2

CDR3 protein: CASSYLSGRCSTDTQYF
J gene: TRBJ2-3
V gene: TRBV28

CDR3 protein: CSVGGGRKLFF
J gene: TRBJ1-4
V gene: TRBV29-1

CDR3 protein: CASSDSQTYEQYF
J gene: TRBJ2-7
V gene: TRBV2

CDR3 protein: CAWTITSGLAGGNYEQYF
J gene: TRBJ2-7
V gene: TRBV30

CDR3 protein: CASSQEGRRDSEAFF
J gene: TRBJ1-1
V gene: TRBV4-2

CDR3 protein: CAISDGLVGDTQYF
J gene: TRBJ2-3
V gene: TRBV10-3

CDR3 protein: CASSPRDSPSYEQYF
J gene: TRBJ2-7
V gene: TRBV4-3

CDR3 protein: CASKAANEQFF
J gene: TRBJ2-1
V gene: TRBV9

CDR3 protein: CASSQVRVQGLAKNIQYF
J gene: TRBJ2-4
V gene: TRBV4-3

CDR3 protein: CAWSSEKPTSRFVYEQYF
J gene: TRBJ2-7
V gene: TRBV30

CDR3 protein: CASSSGDRHSNQPQHF
J gene: TRBJ1-5
V gene: TRBV5-1

CDR3 protein: CASRKDRGRTGELFF
J gene: TRBJ2-2
V gene: TRBV7-9

CDR3 protein: CASSPGTGVNNEQFF
J gene: TRBJ2-1
V gene: TRBV13

CDR3 protein: CAWGTGMNTEAFF
J gene: TRBJ1-1
V gene: TRBV30

CDR3 protein: CATSVRQGPYEQYF
J gene: TRBJ2-7
V gene: TRBV15

CDR3 protein: CASSYEKAPPEYEQYF
J gene: TRBJ2-7
V gene: TRBV6-5

CDR3 protein: CSVVEGRETYNEQFF
J gene: TRBJ2-1
V gene: TRBV29-1

CDR3 protein: CASSQGGQGGETQYF
J gene: TRBJ2-5
V gene: TRBV4-3

CDR3 protein: CASSHAGLAHGGELFF
J gene: TRBJ2-2
V gene: TRBV4-3

CDR3 protein: CASSLREPSGSRYEQYF
J gene: TRBJ2-7
V gene: TRBV5-1

CDR3 protein: CASRPRDWGYEQYF
J gene: TRBJ2-7
V gene: TRBV28

CDR3 protein: CASSYYRVRELFF
J gene: TRBJ2-2
V gene: TRBV2

CDR3 protein: CASSPRESNTGELFF
J gene: TRBJ2-2
V gene: TRBV4-2